The text below deals with one TCR beta chain. Its cognate antigen is unknown. The sample is drawn from a study of T cell responses to AZD1222 COVID-19 vaccine. Findings and limits, study-wide: Donors were chiefly white British, with a greater number of females, and clonal diversity was perhaps underestimated.

Here immunoSEQ multiplex PCR was the method, and the copy in TCRdb shows in-frame clones only, minus some. The table shows some 150,000 clones, with about nine tenths occurring only once. CDR1 and CDR2 (germline): LNHDA, SQIVND (reference sequence). CDR3 size: 18 residues. V shed 6 bases and J shed 0 bases, with 18 bases lying between them. The rearrangement uses TRBV19 and TRBJ1-6; TRBD1 might be the D (5 bases). The source of this sequence is an adult who had recovered from COVID-19. The sample in question was peripheral blood, obtained after recovery from COVID-19. In DNA, the CDR3 is TGTGCCAGTAGCCAAGATCCCACAGGTGCCTCCTATAATTCACCCCTCCACTTT. Its protein is CASSQDPTGASYNSPLHF.